This TCR beta chain was retrieved from a study of shared T cell receptors in the human thymus. The protocol was immunoSEQ multiplex PCR, while the TCRdb copy is restricted to in-frame clones and leaves out a portion. The profile covers 550,000 to 800,000 clones, with approximately 85% appearing a single time and around 0.01% taken by the ten largest. The J segment lost 1 base and the V segment lost 11 bases, leaving 5 bases of the junction unmatched. In germline, CDR1 is ENHRY, CDR2 SYGVKD. The CDR3 runs to 14 residues. These sequences were also reported in another study, on human thymus T cells. Per that study: Obtained as resections during corrective heart surgery, the thymus tissue was then studied.

The sequencing input was thymocytes. The gene calls are TRBV10-3 and TRBJ1-5, with 10 bases matching TRBD1. The receptor was derived from a girl in the first two years of life with a congenital heart defect. The DNA of the CDR3 is TGTGCCGCGGGACAGGGGCTAAGCAATCAGCCCCAGCATTTT. Its protein is CAAGQGLSNQPQHF.